Below are 20 T cell receptor beta chains sequenced from a single sample in a study of blood T cell repertoires in COVID-19. Here immunoSEQ multiplex PCR was the method, and the copy in TCRdb shows in-frame clones only, minus some. The top ten hold about a sixth of the sample, which has some 130,000 clones, roughly 83% seen once. The sequencing input was peripheral blood. These receptors originate from a woman older than 75 with acute or convalescent COVID-19.

The CDR3 DNA sequence: TGTGCCAGCAGCATTACAGGGTGGGATTCACCCCTCCACTTT. Protein product: CASSITGWDSPLHF. V gene TRBV5-5 combines with J gene TRBJ1-6, with TRBD1 as a possible D gene (6 bases). The CDR3 covers 14 residues. V was shortened by 4 bases and J by 8 bases, with 13 bases between the two germline ends. CDR1 is SGHKS, CDR2 YYEKEE, per germline (reference sequence).

The V gene is TRBV27, the J gene TRBJ2-3; D not certain. The ends were cut back, 0 bases at V and 0 bases at J, with 10 bases in the middle. The CDR3 contains 16 residues. Germline V lookup: CDR1 MNHEY, CDR2 SMNVEV (reference sequence). In DNA form, the CDR3 reads TGTGCCAGCAGTTTATCCCAGATTCCCAGCACAGATACGCAGTATTTT. Encoded protein: CASSLSQIPSTDTQYF.

The chain is built from TRBV10-1 and TRBJ2-5, with D perhaps TRBD1 (6 bases). This CDR3 comprises 13 residues. The V gene's germline CDR1 is WNHNN and CDR2 SYGVQD (reference sequence). V was clipped by 5 bases and J by 3 bases, with 10 bases between them. The CDR3 DNA follows: TGCGCCAGCAGTACTCCAGGGGAAGAGACCCAGTACTTC. This translates into CASSTPGEETQYF.

This chain connects TRBV5-7 to TRBJ2-2; D perhaps matches TRBD1 (6 bases). TRBV5-7 is an ORF, with its function uncertain. CDR3 length equals 17 residues. Trimming removed 3 bases at V and 0 bases at J, with 15 bases between. CDR3 coding DNA: TGTGCCAGCAGCTACTACCGGGACAAAGCGAACACCGGGGAGCTGTTTTTT. Its protein is CASSYYRDKANTGELFF.

The chain carries TRBV7-6 and TRBJ2-2; 10 nucleotides agree with TRBD1. CDR1 SGHVS and CDR2 FNYEAQ come from the germline V gene. V trimming: 2 bases; J trimming: 2 bases; junction bases outside the gene matches: 11. This CDR3 contains 19 residues. The CDR3 DNA reads TGTGCCAGCAGCTTAAGGCCGACAGGGGGCGCAGGAAACACCGGGGAGCTGTTTTTT. This encodes CASSLRPTGGAGNTGELFF.

This clone was picked up a small number of times. The chain uses TRBV7-2 and TRBJ2-7; TRBD2 agrees at 10 bases. The CDR3 runs 15 residues. Germline assignment: CDR1 SGHTA and CDR2 FQGNSA. V dropped 5 bases and J dropped 7; count of bases not matched to a gene: 11. The CDR3 sequence is CASSQVPLAGLEQYF. Written as DNA, the CDR3 is TGTGCCAGCAGCCAAGTCCCACTAGCGGGACTAGAGCAGTACTTC.

This rearrangement joins TRBV11-2 to TRBJ1-1; possibly TRBD1 for D (5 bases). In germline, CDR1 is SGHAT, CDR2 FQNNGV. Between the trimmed V and J ends, which lost 1 base and 4 bases, there was a span of 7 bases. The CDR3 sequence is 13 residues long. The CDR3 DNA sequence: TGTGCCAGCAGCTTAGGCAGGGTCACTGAAGCTTTCTTT. Amino acid sequence: CASSLGRVTEAFF.

This clone came up once. The V and J genes are TRBV5-6 and TRBJ1-2; 7 nucleotides match TRBD1. CDR1 and CDR2 (germline): SGHDT, YYEEEE. The trim removed 0 bases at V and 5 bases at J, leaving 13 bases unmatched. The CDR3 runs 17 residues. DNA for the CDR3: TGTGCCAGCAGCTTGGCCCCGGCAGGGGGGACGCGGTATGGCTACACCTTC. Encoded protein: CASSLAPAGGTRYGYTF.

The chain joins TRBV7-2 to TRBJ1-1, with 7 bases fitting TRBD1. Germline V gives CDR1 SGHTA, CDR2 FQGNSA. With V trimmed by 1 base and J by 11 bases, 7 bases remained unmatched. The CDR3 extends over 13 amino acids. CDR3 nucleotide sequence: TGTGCCAGCAGCTTAGGACAGGGTCGGTTCGCTTTCTTT. Its protein is CASSLGQGRFAFF.

This rearrangement joins TRBV19 to TRBJ1-3; D is ambiguous. This CDR3 is built from 12 residues. V was trimmed by 9 bases and J by 4 bases, leaving 10 bases between them. Germline lookup yields CDR1 LNHDA and CDR2 SQIVND (reference sequence). CDR3 nucleotide sequence: TGTGCCAGCGGGAGGGCAGGAAACACCATATATTTT. Protein sequence: CASGRAGNTIYF.

V gene TRBV15 combines with J gene TRBJ2-3, with unresolved D. This CDR3 is built from 12 residues. V gave up 0 bases and J gave up 4 bases, with 2 bases separating them. Per the germline V gene, CDR1 is LNHNV and CDR2 is YYDKDF (reference sequence). CDR3 residues: CATSRDADTQYF. The CDR3 DNA reads TGTGCCACCAGCAGAGACGCAGATACGCAGTATTTT.

The J gene is TRBJ1-1, the V gene TRBV30; weak D call: TRBD1 (5 bases). Germline V gene lookup returns CDR1 GTSNPN and CDR2 SVGIG (reference sequence). The ends were cut back, 0 bases at V and 5 bases at J, with 13 bases in the middle. CDR3 size: 14 residues. The CDR3 region is CAWSVNLGGTEAFF. In DNA form, the CDR3 reads TGTGCCTGGAGTGTCAACCTCGGGGGGACTGAAGCTTTCTTT.

This clone was seen a single time. This sequence joins TRBV5-6 and TRBJ1-2, with 12 bases fitting TRBD1. The CDR3 is 16 residues long. CDR1 is SGHDT and CDR2 is YYEEEE in the germline V gene. Trimming took 5 bases from V and 3 from J; bases not matched to a gene: 8. CDR3 sequence (DNA): TGTGCCAGCAGTCCCGGGACAGGGGGCGGAGACTATGGCTACACCTTC. Residues: CASSPGTGGGDYGYTF.

The chain recombines TRBV5-4 with TRBJ1-1; perhaps TRBD1 as D (6 bases). Germline CDR1 is SGHNT and CDR2 is YYREEE (reference sequence). The CDR3 has 14 residues. The V end was cut by 0 bases, the J end by 4 bases, with 10 bases between. The CDR3 protein is CASSLDLGGTEAFF. CDR3 coding DNA: TGTGCCAGCAGCTTGGACTTAGGGGGCACTGAAGCTTTCTTT.

The chain joins TRBV6-2 or TRBV6-3 to TRBJ1-2; D unresolved. The CDR3 contains 13 residues. Trimming left V 5 bases short and J 1 base short, with 8 bases between. Per germline, CDR1 MNHEY and CDR2 SVGEGT. The CDR3 protein is CASSPRYNYGYTF. The CDR3, as DNA: TGTGCCAGCAGTCCCAGATATAACTATGGCTACACCTTC.

The rearrangement joins TRBV11-2 to TRBJ2-2, with 12 bases identical to TRBD2. Trimming cost V 3 bases and J 3 bases; bases outside gene matches: 5. Germline values: CDR1 SGHAT, CDR2 FQNNGV. The CDR3 has 17 amino acids. This chain's CDR3 is CASSLRLAGVDTGELFF. DNA for the CDR3: TGTGCCAGCAGCTTGCGACTAGCGGGGGTCGACACCGGGGAGCTGTTTTTT.

This clone was counted between two and nine times. The chain employs TRBV28 and TRBJ1-6; maybe TRBD1 (5 bases). Per germline, CDR1 MDHEN and CDR2 SYDVKM. V was cut by 5 bases and J by 4 bases, with 18 bases left in between. This CDR3 comprises 17 residues. CDR3 in DNA: TGTGCCAGCAGTCCCTTCGGGGGGGGAGGGTATAATTCACCCCTCCACTTT. Protein: CASSPFGGGGYNSPLHF. The full variable domain, with the rest looked up from reference TRBV28 and TRBJ1-6, is DVKVTQSSRYLVKRTGEKVFLECVQDMDHENMFWYRQDPGLGLRLIYFSYDVKMKEKGDIPEGYSVSREKKERFSLILESASTNQTSMYLCASSPFGGGGYNSPLHFGNGTRLTVT.

The rearrangement joins TRBV6-6 to TRBJ2-7; D perhaps matches TRBD2 (6 bases). The germline V gene encodes CDR1 MNHNY and CDR2 SVGAGI (reference sequence). The CDR3 covers 15 residues. Trimming removed 4 bases from V and 4 bases from J, with 17 bases in between. CDR3: CASSSIRTTAYEQYF. The CDR3 region has the DNA TGTGCCAGCAGTTCCATAAGGACTACCGCTTACGAGCAGTACTTC.

This clone turned up a few times. This chain uses TRBV5-1 with TRBJ1-2; 8 nucleotides line up with TRBD1. From germline, CDR1 is SGHRS and CDR2 YFSETQ. The CDR3 length is 17 residues. J lost 4 bases, V lost 4 bases, and 15 bases had no gene match. This chain's CDR3 is CASSHPGGAESGYGYTF. CDR3 DNA sequence: TGCGCCAGCAGCCACCCAGGGGGCGCGGAATCAGGCTATGGCTACACCTTC.

The chain has TRBV7-2 and TRBJ2-7; 15 bases line up with TRBD2. V trimming: 1 base; J trimming: 3 bases; junction bases outside the gene matches: 4. There are 17 residues in the CDR3. Germline CDR1 is SGHTA and CDR2 is FQGNSA. CDR3 DNA sequence: TGTGCCAGCAGCTTAGGGACTAGCGGGGGGGGTGGCTACGAGCAGTACTTC. Translation: CASSLGTSGGGGYEQYF.